This TCR beta chain was profiled in a study of cytomegalovirus exposure and HLA in healthy donors. This clone was picked up a small number of times. Its specificity is not known. Trimming cost V 5 bases and J 0 bases, with 16 bases left between them. This CDR3 is built from 16 residues. Germline CDR1 SEHNR, CDR2 FQNEAQ (reference sequence). PCR employed 60 Vbeta and 13 Jbeta primers. Measured with immunoSEQ multiplex PCR; TCRdb has only the in-frame clones, and not every one. The data show roughly 97,000 clones, around 9.6% seen once. Study observations and caveats: An analysis was carried out at a later point. It showed that HLA-associated TCR beta chains were more clonally expanded than equally common non-associated chains. As a later analysis revealed, the rate of TCR association differed by HLA locus, with DRB1 most and HLA-C fewest. In an earlier analysis, in some 500 donors, most V segments appeared productive either ~87% or ~30% of the time.

This TCR came from a man aged 45 to 65 in good health and CMV-seropositive. The sequenced sample was PBMCs. V and J are TRBV7-9 and TRBJ2-5; D gene unclear. The CDR3 region is CASSTHQAPYQETQYF. In nucleotides, the CDR3 is TGTGCCAGCAGCACCCATCAGGCCCCGTACCAAGAGACCCAGTACTTC.